This T cell receptor (beta chain) was observed in a study of blood T cell repertoires in COVID-19. Study background: Specimens from acute and convalescent COVID-19 originated in the United States, Italy and Spain. The cDNA or gDNA used as material had been derived from T cells, B-cell-depleted T cells, or PBMCs.

In the original workflow: For nucleated cells, counts were estimated from reference gene primer amplification. Profiling relied on immunoSEQ multiplex PCR, and the TCRdb table lists in-frame clones only, not all of them. From that table come the V and J calls and clone size; the DNA was used to work out D and trimming. The sample holds approximately 230,000 clones; about 79% are singletons and the top ten take 8.9%. V was trimmed by 4 bases and J by 2 bases, leaving 18 bases between them. This CDR3 has 15 residues. Germline assignment: CDR1 GTSNPN and CDR2 SVGIG (reference sequence). The specimen was peripheral blood. The rearrangement links TRBV30 to TRBJ2-7; a weak D match, TRBD1 (5 bases). The TCR originated in a man aged 80 or over with acute or convalescent COVID-19. Written as DNA, the CDR3 is TGTGCCTGGACTCGGATTCCACAGGCTACCTACGAGCAGTACTTC. Encoded protein: CAWTRIPQATYEQYF.